These 10 T cell receptor beta chains share one sample of origin, sequenced in a study of cytomegalovirus exposure and HLA in healthy donors. In the PCR, 60 Vbeta and 13 Jbeta primers were used. Generated by immunoSEQ multiplex PCR, the TCRdb table keeps only in-frame clones and is missing some. This sample has around 140,000 clones, with 75% found just once. The specimen was PBMCs. These receptors were taken from a man aged 25-45 years in good health and CMV-seronegative.

This clone was counted once. The rearrangement joins TRBV7-2 to TRBJ1-2; possibly TRBD1 for D (6 bases). The germline V and J ends were trimmed by 5 bases and 8 bases, with 24 bases remaining between them. CDR3 size: 16 residues. Germline V lookup: CDR1 SGHTA, CDR2 FQGNSA. The CDR3 nucleotides are TGTGCCAGCAGCACACCACGGGACAATACAGGGAACGGCTACACCTTC. Residues: CASSTPRDNTGNGYTF.

This clone was seen only a few times. The gene calls are TRBV9 and TRBJ2-1; the match to TRBD2 covers 8 bases. In germline, CDR1 is SGDLS, CDR2 YYNGEE. Trimming removed 4 bases from V and 7 bases from J; junction bases left unmatched: 4. CDR3 length equals 13 residues. CDR3: CASSREGLNEQFF. The CDR3 DNA follows: TGTGCCAGCAGCCGGGAGGGCCTAAATGAGCAGTTCTTC.

The gene calls are TRBV9 and TRBJ2-1; no clear D gene. This CDR3 is built from 14 residues. Per germline, CDR1 SGDLS and CDR2 YYNGEE. The V and J ends lost 4 bases and 3 bases respectively, with 11 bases between them. The chain's CDR3 is CASSPIDNYNEQFF. The CDR3 nucleotides are TGTGCCAGCAGCCCAATCGACAACTACAATGAGCAGTTCTTC.

Of note for this clone: One junction end disagrees with the germline gene, perhaps due to a read error. The rearrangement uses TRBV11-2 and TRBJ2-1; D possibly corresponds to TRBD1 (6 bases). The germline V gene has CDR1 SGHAT and CDR2 FQNNGV. The CDR3 runs 15 residues. The CDR3 region has the DNA TGTGCCACCAGCTTATGGGGGCCCAACTACAATGAGCAGTTCTTC. It translates to CATSLWGPNYNEQFF.

The rearrangement joins TRBV6-6 to TRBJ2-7, with 10 bases matching TRBD2. CDR3 length: 13 residues. The germline CDR1 and CDR2 sequences are MNHNY and SVGAGI (reference sequence). V trimming: 6 bases; J trimming: 4 bases; junction bases outside the gene matches: 3. CDR3 sequence reads: CASSQTSGYEQYF. The CDR3 bases are TGTGCCAGCAGCCAGACTAGCGGGTACGAGCAGTACTTC.

The chain uses TRBV2 and TRBJ1-4; D ambiguous. This CDR3 region has 11 residues. The germline CDR1 and CDR2 sequences are SNHLY and FYNNEI. The ends were cut back, 6 bases at V and 7 bases at J, with 6 bases in the middle. CDR3 nucleotide sequence: TGTGCCAGCAGCCTAATTGAAAAACTGTTTTTT. The encoded protein is CASSLIEKLFF.

The count of this clone is one. The chain carries TRBV5-4 and TRBJ1-1, with TRBD1 matching 7 bases. V trimming: 3 bases; J trimming: 4 bases; junction bases outside the gene matches: 9. The V gene's germline CDR1 is SGHNT and CDR2 YYREEE (reference sequence). The CDR3 covers 15 residues. CDR3 region: CASSYRQGGITEAFF. Here the CDR3 DNA reads TGTGCCAGCAGCTACCGACAGGGAGGTATCACTGAAGCTTTCTTT.

V and J are TRBV19 and TRBJ2-1; 7 bases are a match to TRBD1. J was trimmed by 8 bases and V by 0 bases; bases with no gene match: 7. Germline V gene lookup returns CDR1 LNHDA and CDR2 SQIVND (reference sequence). The CDR3 consists of 15 residues. This chain's CDR3 is CASSIEKGAGHEQFF. CDR3 DNA: TGTGCCAGTAGTATAGAGAAGGGGGCGGGCCATGAGCAGTTCTTC.

This chain uses TRBV29-1 with TRBJ2-3, with 11 bases identical to TRBD2. The germline V gene encodes CDR1 SQVTM and CDR2 ANQGSEA. The V gene end was trimmed by 5 bases and the J gene end by 6 bases; junction bases not matched to a gene: 4. CDR3 length: 13 residues. CDR3 protein: CSVTSGRVDTQYF. CDR3 nucleotide sequence: TGCAGCGTTACTAGCGGGAGAGTTGATACGCAGTATTTT.

With respect to this clone: Distinct nucleotide sequences in the sample also encode this CDR3. The gene calls are TRBV5-1 and TRBJ1-2, with a tentative D call TRBD1 (6 bases). V was shortened by 5 bases and J by 4 bases, with 9 bases between the two germline ends. Germline V gene lookup returns CDR1 SGHRS and CDR2 YFSETQ. CDR3 size: 12 residues. The CDR3 protein is CASSSQGYGYTF. The CDR3 DNA reads TGCGCCAGCAGTTCACAGGGCTATGGCTACACCTTC.